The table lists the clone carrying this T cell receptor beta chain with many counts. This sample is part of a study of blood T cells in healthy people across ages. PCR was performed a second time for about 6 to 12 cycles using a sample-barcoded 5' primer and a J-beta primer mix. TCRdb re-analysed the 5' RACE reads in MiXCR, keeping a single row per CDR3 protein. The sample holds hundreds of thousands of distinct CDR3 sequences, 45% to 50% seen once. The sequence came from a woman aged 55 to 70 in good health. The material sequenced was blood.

The chain's CDR3 is CAISDYLAGGQFF. CDR3 bases: TGTGCCATCAGTGACTACCTCGCGGGAGGTCAGTTCTTC. This chain uses TRBV10-3 with TRBJ2-1; 8 bases fit TRBD2. CDR3 length equals 13 residues. With V trimmed by 3 bases and J by 13 bases, 8 bases remained unmatched. The germline CDR1 and CDR2 sequences are ENHRY and SYGVKD.